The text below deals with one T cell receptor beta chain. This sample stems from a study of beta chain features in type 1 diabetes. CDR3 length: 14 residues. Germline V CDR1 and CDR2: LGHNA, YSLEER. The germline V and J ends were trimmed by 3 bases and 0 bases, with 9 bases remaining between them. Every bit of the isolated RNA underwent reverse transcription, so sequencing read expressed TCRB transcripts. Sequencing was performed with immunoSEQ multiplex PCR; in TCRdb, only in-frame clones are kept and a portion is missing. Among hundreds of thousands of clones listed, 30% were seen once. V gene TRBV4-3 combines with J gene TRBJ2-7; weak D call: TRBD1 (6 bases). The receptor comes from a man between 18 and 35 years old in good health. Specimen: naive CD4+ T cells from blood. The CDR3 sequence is CASSHNRDSYEQYF. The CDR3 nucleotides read TGCGCCAGCAGCCACAACAGGGACTCCTACGAGCAGTACTTC.